This entry lists 25 T cell receptor beta chains sequenced from one sample in a study of blood T cell repertoires in COVID-19. Sequencing used immunoSEQ multiplex PCR; TCRdb keeps in-frame clones, though not all of them. Of about 280,000 clones listed, 88% are singletons. The specimen was peripheral blood. These receptor sequences come from a woman aged 25 to 39 with COVID-19, enrolled during active disease.

V is TRBV12-3 or TRBV12-4 and J is TRBJ1-1; TRBD1 aligns across 7 bases. The CDR3 contains 13 residues. V shed 9 bases, J shed 5 bases, and the junction held 9 bases outside the gene matches. The CDR3 nucleotides read TGTGCCAGTGGACTACAGGGGCGGACTGAAGCTTTCTTT. Its translation is CASGLQGRTEAFF.

The rearrangement joins TRBV9 to TRBJ1-6, with TRBD1 identical over 9 bases. J lost 9 bases, V lost 3 bases, and 19 bases had no gene match. The V gene's germline CDR1 is SGDLS and CDR2 YYNGEE. This CDR3 spans 19 amino acids. The DNA of the CDR3 is TGTGCCAGCAGCGGCAGGGGCTCGGAATGGGACAGGGCTCGTTCACCCCTCCACTTT. It specifies CASSGRGSEWDRARSPLHF.

In this sample, this clone turned up once. V usage is TRBV9 and J usage is TRBJ2-3; D is unclear. This CDR3 has 12 amino acids. Germline V gene sequence: CDR1 SGDLS, CDR2 YYNGEE. V shed 0 bases and J shed 6 bases, with 5 bases lying between them. Written as DNA, the CDR3 is TGTGCCAGCAGCGTAGATATGGATACGCAGTATTTT. Translated: CASSVDMDTQYF. Full variable domain (rest looked up from reference TRBV9 and TRBJ2-3): DSGVTQTPKHLITATGQRVTLRCSPRSGDLSVYWYQQSLDQGLQFLIQYYNGEERAKGNILERFSAQQFPDLHSELNLSSLELGDSALYFCASSVDMDTQYFGPGTRLTVL.

The chain couples TRBV19 to TRBJ2-7, with D maybe TRBD2 (5 bases). The V gene lost 5 bases and the J gene lost 2 bases, with 19 bases spanning the gap. This CDR3 is 16 amino acids long. CDR1 is LNHDA, CDR2 SQIVND, per germline (reference sequence). The CDR3 region has the DNA TGTGCCAGTAGTGTCGGACTTCAGCTACTAACCTACGAGCAGTACTTC. Translated, it gives CASSVGLQLLTYEQYF.

This rearrangement joins TRBV14 to TRBJ2-7, with TRBD2 as a possible D gene (6 bases). CDR3 size: 15 residues. The ends were cut back, 5 bases at V and 0 bases at J, with 14 bases in the middle. The germline CDR1 and CDR2 sequences are SGHDN and FVKESK. The CDR3 region is CASSLFSGYSYEQYF. The CDR3 DNA follows: TGTGCCAGCAGCTTGTTTAGCGGCTACTCCTACGAGCAGTACTTC.

This chain connects TRBV19 to TRBJ2-3; D gene uncertain. The CDR3 runs to 14 residues. In germline, CDR1 is LNHDA, CDR2 SQIVND (reference sequence). The V and J ends lost 5 bases and 2 bases respectively, with 11 bases between them. CDR3 bases: TGTGCCAGTAGTTTGAACTCGGTCACAGATACGCAGTATTTT. Amino acid sequence: CASSLNSVTDTQYF.

V is TRBV11-1 and J is TRBJ2-2, with a possible D match to TRBD1 (5 bases). V was pared by 2 bases and J by 6 bases, with 16 bases between. This CDR3 spans 16 amino acids. The germline CDR1 and CDR2 sequences are SGHAT and FQDESV (reference sequence). CDR3 sequence reads: CASSLIPRVMAGELFF. The DNA for the CDR3 is TGTGCCAGCAGCTTAATCCCCAGGGTGATGGCCGGGGAGCTGTTTTTT.

V usage is TRBV4-1 and J usage is TRBJ2-7; tentative D call: TRBD1 (5 bases). Per germline, CDR1 MGHRA and CDR2 YSYEKL. With 0 bases removed from V and 6 bases from J, the gap between germline ends came to 9 bases. CDR3 length: 13 residues. This chain's CDR3 is CASSQERQSEQYF. The DNA for the CDR3 is TGCGCCAGCAGCCAAGAGAGACAGAGCGAGCAGTACTTC.

This sequence joins TRBV9 and TRBJ2-7; 7 bases line up with TRBD2. V was clipped by 0 bases and J by 2 bases; unmatched bases: 5. The CDR3 runs 15 residues. Germline loops: CDR1 SGDLS, CDR2 YYNGEE. This CDR3 reads CASSVERGGPYEQYF. The CDR3 DNA reads as TGTGCCAGCAGCGTAGAGCGGGGAGGGCCCTACGAGCAGTACTTC.

This chain links TRBV9 with TRBJ2-1; TRBD1 agrees at 9 bases. With V trimmed by 4 bases and J by 8 bases, 10 bases remained unmatched. Germline assignment: CDR1 SGDLS and CDR2 YYNGEE. The CDR3 covers 15 residues. The CDR3: CASSFRDRVADEQFF. DNA for the CDR3: TGTGCCAGCAGCTTTCGGGACAGGGTCGCTGATGAGCAGTTCTTC.

The chain recombines TRBV4-3 with TRBJ2-7; 7 bases agree with TRBD2. CDR3 length: 17 residues. The germline V gene encodes CDR1 LGHNA and CDR2 YSLEER. The ends lost 1 base at V and 2 bases at J; junction bases unmatched: 11. This chain's CDR3 is CASSQGLSGNLPYEQYF. The CDR3, as DNA: TGCGCCAGCAGCCAAGGTTTAAGCGGGAACTTACCCTACGAGCAGTACTTC.

CDR3 protein: CASSRISAYNEQFF. CDR3 sequence (DNA): TGCGCCAGCAGCAGAATATCGGCCTACAATGAGCAGTTCTTC. The chain is built from TRBV4-1 and TRBJ2-1; D is unclear. This CDR3 is built from 14 residues. CDR1 is MGHRA, CDR2 YSYEKL, per germline. The V gene lost 5 bases and the J gene lost 2 bases, with 10 bases spanning the gap.

The V gene is TRBV10-3, the J gene TRBJ2-6; TRBD1 agrees at 9 bases. The germline gives CDR1 ENHRY, CDR2 SYGVKD. The CDR3 consists of 15 residues. The junction had 6 bases not matched to a gene; V was cut back by 8 bases and J by 4 bases. For the CDR3, the DNA is TGTGCCATCGGTGGGACAGGGCGCGGGGCCAACGTCCTGACTTTC. This encodes CAIGGTGRGANVLTF.

This chain connects TRBV5-8 to TRBJ2-1; 7 bases line up with TRBD1. This CDR3 has 14 amino acids. V was pared by 2 bases and J by 9 bases, with 8 bases of the junction left unmatched. In germline, CDR1 is SGHTS, CDR2 YDEGEE. CDR3 sequence: CASSFRGTIIEQFF. CDR3 bases: TGTGCCAGCAGCTTCAGGGGGACGATAATTGAGCAGTTCTTC.

This clone has just a few counts. The chain employs TRBV5-6 and TRBJ1-1; D may be TRBD1 (6 bases). Germline lookup yields CDR1 SGHDT and CDR2 YYEEEE. The CDR3 covers 15 residues. V was shortened by 6 bases and J by 3 bases, with 18 bases between the two germline ends. CDR3 in amino acids: CASTPLGGAYTEAFF. CDR3 nucleotides: TGTGCCAGCACCCCGCTTGGGGGGGCTTACACTGAAGCTTTCTTT.

This clone was recorded only once. The V and J genes are TRBV5-1 and TRBJ2-3; 9 bases map to TRBD1. With V trimmed by 4 bases and J by 3 bases, 6 bases remained unmatched. Looked up from germline, CDR1 is SGHRS and CDR2 is YFSETQ. This CDR3 spans 15 amino acids. The CDR3, as DNA: TGCGCCAGCAGCCCTGGACAGGGGCTGACAGATACGCAGTATTTT. This sequence encodes CASSPGQGLTDTQYF.

V is TRBV19 and J is TRBJ2-3; 9 bases agree with TRBD2. The CDR3 totals 16 residues. Trimming at V came to 7 bases and at J to 7 bases, leaving 15 bases not matched to a gene. From germline, CDR1 is LNHDA and CDR2 SQIVND (reference sequence). The CDR3 DNA follows: TGTGCCAGTACCCAACCCAATAGCGGGAGAAGGAATACGCAGTATTTT. Translation gives CASTQPNSGRRNTQYF.

The chain has TRBV4-1 and TRBJ2-1; 10 bases agree with TRBD2. V lost 4 bases, J lost 0 bases, and 3 bases stayed unmatched. The CDR3 has 16 amino acids. CDR1 MGHRA and CDR2 YSYEKL come from the germline V gene. CDR3 DNA sequence: TGCGCCAGCAGCCCCCGACTAGCGGGCTCCTACAATGAGCAGTTCTTC. Encoded protein: CASSPRLAGSYNEQFF.

The gene calls are TRBV19 and TRBJ1-5, with D possibly being TRBD1 (5 bases). This CDR3 is 14 amino acids long. Germline V gene sequence: CDR1 LNHDA, CDR2 SQIVND (reference sequence). V lost 8 bases and J 3 bases, leaving 14 bases between the germline ends. In nucleotides, the CDR3 is TGTGCCAGTCGAGAACAGGTCATCAATCAGCCCCAGCATTTT. This translates into CASREQVINQPQHF.

The chain combines TRBV28 with TRBJ1-5; possible D gene TRBD1, 6 bases. The germline gives CDR1 MDHEN, CDR2 SYDVKM. V lost 5 bases, J lost 0 bases, and 11 bases lay in between. The CDR3 is 15 amino acids. CDR3 nucleotide sequence: TGTGCCAGCAGTCATGGACAGTATAGCAATCAGCCCCAGCATTTT. This translates into CASSHGQYSNQPQHF.

This clone has only one observation. The J gene is TRBJ2-1, the V gene TRBV10-1; 9 bases match TRBD2. The CDR3 length is 16 residues. After removal of 0 bases from V and 6 bases from J, the junction contained 6 bases not matched to a gene. Germline CDR1 reads WNHNN; CDR2 reads SYGVQD (reference sequence). The CDR3 coding sequence is TGCGCCAGCAGTGAGTCGACGGCGGGAGGGTTCAATGAGCAGTTCTTC. Its translation: CASSESTAGGFNEQFF.

The gene calls are TRBV20-1 and TRBJ1-1; D perhaps matches TRBD1 (5 bases). CDR1 and CDR2 (germline): DFQATT, SNEGSKA (reference sequence). V lost 3 bases to trimming and J lost 8 bases, with 19 bases between them. This CDR3 is built from 14 residues. CDR3 region: CSASKTAGPLEAFF. Written as DNA, the CDR3 is TGCAGTGCTAGTAAGACAGCTGGCCCTTTAGAAGCTTTCTTT.

The rearrangement links TRBV19 to TRBJ1-5; D gene uncertain. The germline gives CDR1 LNHDA, CDR2 SQIVND (reference sequence). V lost 3 bases to trimming and J lost 0 bases, with 6 bases between them. The CDR3 totals 14 residues. This CDR3 reads CASSILISNQPQHF. The CDR3 DNA is TGTGCCAGTAGTATTCTTATTAGCAATCAGCCCCAGCATTTT.

The CDR3 DNA reads as TGCGCCAGCAGCCAAGAAGGGGCGCTAGGAAACACCATATATTTT. The encoded protein is CASSQEGALGNTIYF. The chain has TRBV4-1 and TRBJ1-3; the D gene is possibly TRBD1 (5 bases). V lost 0 bases and J 4 bases, leaving 10 bases between the germline ends. Germline V CDR1 and CDR2: MGHRA, YSYEKL. This CDR3 is built from 15 residues.

This chain connects TRBV5-1 to TRBJ2-7; TRBD1 agrees at 9 bases. Trimming cost V 4 bases and J 6 bases; bases outside gene matches: 14. The germline CDR1 and CDR2 sequences are SGHRS and YFSETQ. The CDR3 is made up of 16 amino acids. The CDR3 here is CASSPGGGTGISEQYF. The CDR3 DNA reads as TGCGCCAGCAGCCCAGGAGGAGGGACAGGGATCTCCGAGCAGTACTTC. Supplemented by reference TRBV5-1 and TRBJ2-7, the full variable domain reads KAGVTQTPRYLIKTRGQQVTLSCSPISGHRSVSWYQQTPGQGLQFLFEYFSETQRNKGNFPGRFSGRQFSNSRSEMNVSTLELGDSALYLCASSPGGGTGISEQYFGPGTRLTVT.